These T cell receptor beta chains were read from a single sample in a study of OX40 agonist ivuxolimab in advanced cancers. Sequenced by immunoSEQ multiplex PCR; TCRdb stores in-frame clones only, minus some. The sample yields about 93,000 clones, approximately 94% seen once. This specimen was CD4+ or CD8+ T cells sorted from blood, taken in a trial of the OX40 agonist ivuxolimab. The receptors originated from an adult with an advanced solid tumor such as melanoma, head and neck, liver or kidney cancer. Each CDR3 is given with its conserved first and last residue. D genes are given only for firm matches. For some rows the clone size is stated as once, few or many, or as a class when expanded; others skip it.

>.|.|TRBV27|TRBJ2-1
TGTGCCAGCAGTTTAGGCGGATCCTACAATGAGCAGTTCTTC
CASSLGGSYNEQFF
>.|.|TRBV10-3|TRBJ2-3
TGTGCCATCAGTGACCCTAAGGAGGGGAGAGATACGCAGTATTTT
CAISDPKEGRDTQYF
>.|.|TRBV5-1|TRBJ2-3
TGCGCCAGCAGCTTGCTGGGACTGGCTAGCACAGATACGCAGTATTTT
CASSLLGLASTDTQYF
>once|.|TRBV5-5|TRBJ2-7
TGTGCCAGCAGCTTCCCGCCGGACACCTACGAGCAGTACTTC
CASSFPPDTYEQYF
>.|TRBD2|TRBV6-1|TRBJ2-1
TGTGCCAGCAGTGTTGCGGGAGGGTCCTACAATGAGCAGTTCTTC
CASSVAGGSYNEQFF
>.|.|TRBV21-1|TRBJ1-2
TGTGCCAGCAGCAAGCGTTCACAGGGGGAATATGGCTACACCTTC
CASSKRSQGEYGYTF
>once|TRBD1|TRBV15|TRBJ2-1
TGTGCCACCAGCAGAGATGGAAACAGGGGACGGAATGAGCAGTTCTTC
CATSRDGNRGRNEQFF
>.|.|TRBV4-3|TRBJ1-1
TGCGCCAGCAGCCAAGATGGCAGGTCCATGAACACTGAAGCTTTCTTT
CASSQDGRSMNTEAFF
>once|TRBD1|TRBV6-1|TRBJ2-1
TGTGCCAGCAGTGGACGACAGGGCATGGAGCAGTTCTTC
CASSGRQGMEQFF
>.|TRBD2|TRBV7-9|TRBJ2-5
TGTGCCAGCACCAAAACTAGCGGAAAAGAGACCCAGTACTTC
CASTKTSGKETQYF
>once|.|TRBV19|TRBJ2-7
TGTGCCAGTAGTATAGATCCCCCCCTGGCCATGGGTTCGAGCGAGCAGTACTTC
CASSIDPPLAMGSSEQYF
>.|TRBD1|TRBV7-6|TRBJ2-7
TGTGCCAGCAGCTCCGGGACAGGGAGTATCTACGAGCAGTACTTC
CASSSGTGSIYEQYF
>once|TRBD1|TRBV6-5|TRBJ1-2
TGTGCCAGCAGTTTCCGGACAGGGGAGAATCATGGCTACACCTTC
CASSFRTGENHGYTF
>.|.|TRBV5-1|TRBJ1-3
TGCGCCAGCAGCTCAGACGGACAGCTTGGAAACACCATATATTTT
CASSSDGQLGNTIYF
>.|TRBD1|TRBV19|TRBJ1-2
TGTGCCAGTAGTATAGGGGACAGGGCGAACTATGGCTACACCTTC
CASSIGDRANYGYTF
>.|.|TRBV5-4|TRBJ1-4
TGTGCCAGCAGCATACTTGGCGGGGAAAAACTGTTTTTT
CASSILGGEKLFF
>.|.|TRBV27|TRBJ2-1
TGTGCCAGCAGTCTTTACAATGAGCAGTTCTTC
CASSLYNEQFF
>.|TRBD2|TRBV9|TRBJ2-3
TGTGCCAGCAGCGTAGAGCGGGGGGGCCTCGCTGCATCAGATACGCAGTATTTT
CASSVERGGLAASDTQYF
>.|.|TRBV14|TRBJ1-6
TGTGCCAGCAGCCAAGATGGGCACAGGGATTCACCCCTCCACTTT
CASSQDGHRDSPLHF
>.|.|TRBV2|TRBJ1-1
TGTGCCAGCAGTGAAGCCGGGCAGGGAGAAGCTTTCTTT
CASSEAGQGEAFF
>.|TRBD2|TRBV5-4|TRBJ2-3
TGTGCCAGCAGCTACGGACTAGCGGGGGGGTACACAGATACGCAGTATTTT
CASSYGLAGGYTDTQYF
>few|TRBD1|TRBV14|TRBJ1-1
TGTGCCAGCAGCCATTACAGGGGGACTGAAGCTTTCTTT
CASSHYRGTEAFF
>.|.|TRBV30|TRBJ2-2
TGTGCCTGCAGGGTTCGCGGGGAGCTGTTTTTT
CACRVRGELFF
>.|.|TRBV2|TRBJ2-7
TGTGCCAGCAGTAGTAGCGACGAGCAGTACTTC
CASSSSDEQYF
>.|.|TRBV29-1|TRBJ1-2
TGCAGCGTTGAGATGCAGACAGGTTCTAACTATGGCTACACCTTC
CSVEMQTGSNYGYTF
>.|.|TRBV6-5|TRBJ1-2
TGTGCCAGCAGGGACTTTGCTGGGGTGGGAGGCTACACCTTC
CASRDFAGVGGYTF
>.|.|TRBV27|TRBJ2-3
TGTGCCAGCATCCCCGGACGGGGGAGAGGCACAGATACGCAGTATTTT
CASIPGRGRGTDTQYF
>.|.|TRBV27|TRBJ1-1
TGTGCCAGCAGTTCGGCGGTGTACACTGAAGCTTTCTTT
CASSSAVYTEAFF
>.|TRBD1|TRBV27|TRBJ2-1
TGTGCCAGCAGTTTCGGACAGGGGGCTTTCACTGAGCAGTTCTTC
CASSFGQGAFTEQFF
>.|.|TRBV2|TRBJ2-7
TGTGCCAGCAGTTCCGAGCAGTACTTC
CASSSEQYF
>.|TRBD1|TRBV5-6|TRBJ1-5
TGTGCCAGCAGCTGGGGGACAGGGAATCAGCCCCAGCATTTT
CASSWGTGNQPQHF
>once|.|TRBV5-5|TRBJ1-1
TGTGCCAGCAGCCCCCCGGTGGACACTGAAGCTTTCTTT
CASSPPVDTEAFF
>.|.|TRBV7-2|TRBJ2-5
TGTGCCAGCAGCTTTGCCGGGACCAGCGGGGAGACCCAGTACTTC
CASSFAGTSGETQYF
>.|.|TRBV11-2|TRBJ2-6
TGTGCCAGCAGACCTTCTGGGGCCAACGTCCTGACTTTC
CASRPSGANVLTF
>.|.|TRBV14|TRBJ2-4
TGTGCCAGCAGCCAAGTAAGGGGGGGCAAAAACATTCAGTACTTC
CASSQVRGGKNIQYF
>.|.|TRBV4-3|TRBJ1-2
TGCGCCAGCAGCCAAGACCCGGGTATAAGTTCTGGCTACACCTTC
CASSQDPGISSGYTF